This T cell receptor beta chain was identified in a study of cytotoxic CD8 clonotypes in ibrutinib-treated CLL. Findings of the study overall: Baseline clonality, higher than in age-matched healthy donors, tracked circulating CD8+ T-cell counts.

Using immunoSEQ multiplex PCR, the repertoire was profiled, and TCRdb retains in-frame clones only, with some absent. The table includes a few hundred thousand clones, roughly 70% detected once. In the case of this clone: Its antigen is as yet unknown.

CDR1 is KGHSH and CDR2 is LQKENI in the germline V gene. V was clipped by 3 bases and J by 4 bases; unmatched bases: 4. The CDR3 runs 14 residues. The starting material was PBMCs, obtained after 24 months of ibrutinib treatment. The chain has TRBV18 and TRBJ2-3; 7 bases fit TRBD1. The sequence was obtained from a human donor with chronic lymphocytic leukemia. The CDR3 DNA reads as TGTGCCAGCTCACCGACAGGGATTGCAGATACGCAGTATTTT. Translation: CASSPTGIADTQYF.